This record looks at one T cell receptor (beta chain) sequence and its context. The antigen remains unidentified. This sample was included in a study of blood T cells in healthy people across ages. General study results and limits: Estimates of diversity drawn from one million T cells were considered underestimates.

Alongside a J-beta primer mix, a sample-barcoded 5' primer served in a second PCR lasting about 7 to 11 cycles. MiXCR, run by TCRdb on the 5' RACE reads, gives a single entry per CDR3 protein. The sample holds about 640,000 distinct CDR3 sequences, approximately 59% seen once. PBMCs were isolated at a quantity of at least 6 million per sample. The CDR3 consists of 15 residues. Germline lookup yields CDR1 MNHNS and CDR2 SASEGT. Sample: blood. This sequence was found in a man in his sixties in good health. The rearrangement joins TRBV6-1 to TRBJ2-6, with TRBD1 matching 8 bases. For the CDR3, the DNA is TGTTCGACGACAGGGGAATTCGCTGGGGCCAACGTCCTGACTTTC. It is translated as CSTTGEFAGANVLTF.